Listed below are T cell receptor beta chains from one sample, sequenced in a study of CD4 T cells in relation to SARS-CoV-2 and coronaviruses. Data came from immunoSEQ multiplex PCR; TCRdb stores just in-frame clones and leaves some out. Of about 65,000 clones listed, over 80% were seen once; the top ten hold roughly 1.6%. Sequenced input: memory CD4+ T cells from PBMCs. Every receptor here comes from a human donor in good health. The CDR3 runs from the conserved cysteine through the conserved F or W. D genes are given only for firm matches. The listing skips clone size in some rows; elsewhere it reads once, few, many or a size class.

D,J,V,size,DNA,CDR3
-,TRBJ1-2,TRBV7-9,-,TGTGCCAGCAGCTTCGACGGGAACTATGGCTACACCTTC,CASSFDGNYGYTF
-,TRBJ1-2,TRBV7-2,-,TGTGCCAGCAGATCCGCAGGAGGATACGGCTACACCTTC,CASRSAGGYGYTF
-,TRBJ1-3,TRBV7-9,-,TGTGCCAGCAGCTTAATAACTGGAAACACCATATATTTT,CASSLITGNTIYF
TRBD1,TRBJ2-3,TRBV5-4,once,TGTGCCAGCAGCCCGACAGGGAAAACTAGCACAGATACGCAGTATTTT,CASSPTGKTSTDTQYF
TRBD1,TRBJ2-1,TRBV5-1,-,TGCGCCAGCAGCCTAGCGACAGGGGACAATGAGCAGTTCTTC,CASSLATGDNEQFF
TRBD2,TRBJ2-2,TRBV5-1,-,TGCGCCAGCAGCTTGGCCGGAGGGAGGGGTTCGAACACCGGGGAGCTGTTTTTT,CASSLAGGRGSNTGELFF
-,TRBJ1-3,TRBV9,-,TGTGCCAGCAGCCAAGCCGGCAGGAGCTCTGGAAACACCATATATTTT,CASSQAGRSSGNTIYF
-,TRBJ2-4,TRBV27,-,TGTGCCAGCAGCCTCAGTATCCCCTCTTATCGACCCCGGGGGTGCATTCAGTACTTC,CASSLSIPSYRPRGCIQYF
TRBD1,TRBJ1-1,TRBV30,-,TGTGCCTGGCAGGGACAGCTGAACACTGAAGCTTTCTTT,CAWQGQLNTEAFF
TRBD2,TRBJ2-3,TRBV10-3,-,TGTGCCATCTCGTGGGCGGGAGGGCCTATGGATACGCAGTATTTT,CAISWAGGPMDTQYF
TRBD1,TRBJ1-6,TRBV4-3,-,TGCGCCAGCAGCCAAGATACAGGACAGGGATGGAATTCACCCCTCCACTTT,CASSQDTGQGWNSPLHF
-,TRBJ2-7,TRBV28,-,TGTGCCAGCAGTCTTACCCGCTACGAGCAGTACTTC,CASSLTRYEQYF
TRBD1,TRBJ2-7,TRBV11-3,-,TGTGCCAGCAGCTCCATCCGGGACAGGGGAAATAGCTCCTACGAGCAGTACTTC,CASSSIRDRGNSSYEQYF
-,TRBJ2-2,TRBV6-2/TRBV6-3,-,TGTGCCAGCAGTTACAGGGGCGGCTACACCGGGGAGCTGTTTTTT,CASSYRGGYTGELFF
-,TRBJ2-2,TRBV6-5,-,TGTGCCAGCCGCCAGGCCGGGGAGCTGTTTTTT,CASRQAGELFF
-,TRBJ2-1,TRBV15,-,TGTGCCACCGCTGGAGAGGTCAGGACGACGCAGTTCTTC,CATAGEVRTTQFF
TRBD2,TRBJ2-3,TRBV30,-,TGTGCCTGGAGTGGACTAGCTACCCTGACAGATACGCAGTATTTT,CAWSGLATLTDTQYF
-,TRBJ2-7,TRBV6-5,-,TGTGCCAGCAGCGAGGGGCAGGGCGGACACGAGCAGTACTTC,CASSEGQGGHEQYF
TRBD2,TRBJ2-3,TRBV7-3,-,TGTGCCAGCAGCTCCGGGACTAGCGGCACAGATACGCAGTATTTT,CASSSGTSGTDTQYF
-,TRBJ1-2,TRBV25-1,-,TGTGCCAGCAGTGACGGATCATTCTATGGCTACACCTTC,CASSDGSFYGYTF